This TCR beta chain came from a study of shared clonotypes between healthy human individuals. Study results and limitations: Non-shared clonotypes had lower generation probabilities than clonotypes shared by all four sorted-subset donors.

Germline V gives CDR1 SNHLY, CDR2 FYNNEI. The V end lost 4 bases, the J end lost 8 bases, and 14 bases lay between the germline ends. The CDR3 is made up of 14 amino acids. Original processing methods: There were no quality scores in the junction-only immunoSEQ sequences, so filtering differed. Sequenced by immunoSEQ multiplex PCR; TCRdb stores in-frame clones only, minus some. That table supplies the V and J calls and clone size; D and trimming were determined from the DNA. This table has roughly 2,300,000 clones, 92% appearing once. This clone was observed a few times. Antigen specificity is unknown. Only Caucasian adults living in Nashville, Tennessee made up the donor group.

The sequence was collected from a man aged 18 to 30 in good health. Some clones in this sample may be carry-over from other donors' samples. The sequenced material came from naive CD4+ T cells from PBMCs. The subset is: CD45RA+ positively selected. This chain links TRBV2 with TRBJ1-4; D gene unclear. CDR3 region: CASSGDGWNEKLFF. In nucleotides, the CDR3 is TGTGCCAGCAGTGGTGACGGGTGGAACGAAAAACTGTTTTTT.